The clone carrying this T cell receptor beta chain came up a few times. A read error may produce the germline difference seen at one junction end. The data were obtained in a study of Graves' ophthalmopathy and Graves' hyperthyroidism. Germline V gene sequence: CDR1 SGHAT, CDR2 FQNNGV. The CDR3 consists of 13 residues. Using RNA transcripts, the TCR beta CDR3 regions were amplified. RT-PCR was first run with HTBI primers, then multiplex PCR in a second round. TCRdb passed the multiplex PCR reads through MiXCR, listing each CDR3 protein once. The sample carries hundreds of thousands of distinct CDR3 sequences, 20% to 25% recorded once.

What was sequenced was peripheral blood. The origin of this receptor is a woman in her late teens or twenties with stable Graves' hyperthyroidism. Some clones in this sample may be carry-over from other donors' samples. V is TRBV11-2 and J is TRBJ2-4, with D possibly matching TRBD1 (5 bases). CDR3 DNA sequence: TGTGCCAGCAGCTTATCCAGGGAAAACATTAAGTACTTC. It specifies CASSLSRENIKYF.